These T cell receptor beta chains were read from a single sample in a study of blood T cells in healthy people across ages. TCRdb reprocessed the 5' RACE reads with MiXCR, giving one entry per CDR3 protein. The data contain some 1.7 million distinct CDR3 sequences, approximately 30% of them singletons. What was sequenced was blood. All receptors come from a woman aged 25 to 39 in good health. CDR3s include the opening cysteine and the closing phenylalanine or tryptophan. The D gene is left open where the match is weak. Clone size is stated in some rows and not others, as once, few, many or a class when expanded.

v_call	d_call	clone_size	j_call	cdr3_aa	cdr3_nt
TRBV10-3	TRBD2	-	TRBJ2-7	CAISPQLAGGMGEQYF	TGTGCCATCAGTCCCCAACTAGCGGGAGGAATGGGCGAGCAGTACTTC
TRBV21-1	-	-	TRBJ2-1	CASSKSFESDEQFF	TGTGCCAGCAGCAAATCCTTCGAGAGCGATGAGCAGTTCTTC
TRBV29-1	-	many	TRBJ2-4	CSVAGGLGEDLAKNIQYF	TGCAGCGTTGCGGGTGGCCTCGGGGAGGACCTAGCCAAAAACATTCAGTACTTC
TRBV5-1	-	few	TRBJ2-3	CASSGGGTAITDTQYF	TGCGCCAGCAGCGGCGGAGGGACAGCAATCACAGATACGCAGTATTTT
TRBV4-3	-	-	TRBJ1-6	CASSQETVNSPLHF	TGCGCCAGCAGCCAAGAGACGGTTAATTCACCCCTCCACTTT
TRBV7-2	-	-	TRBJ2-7	CASSSDSTSEQYF	TGTGCCAGCAGCTCGGACAGTACTAGCGAGCAGTACTTC
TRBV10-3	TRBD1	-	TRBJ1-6	CAISVGGEVLRSPLHF	TGTGCCATCAGTGTAGGGGGCGAGGTCTTACGGTCACCCCTCCACTTT
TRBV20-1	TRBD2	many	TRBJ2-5	CSARDMGEGRETQYF	TGCAGTGCTAGAGATATGGGGGAGGGCCGAGAGACCCAGTACTTC
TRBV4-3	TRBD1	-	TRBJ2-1	CASSHGRDRGRNVQFF	TGCGCCAGCAGCCATGGCCGGGACAGGGGCAGGAATGTGCAGTTCTTC
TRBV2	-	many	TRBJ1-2	CASSEGGGPKDYGYTF	TGTGCCAGCAGTGAAGGGGGGGGGCCAAAAGACTATGGCTACACCTTC
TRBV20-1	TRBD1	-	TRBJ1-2	CSASGQGVSYGYTF	TGCAGTGCTAGCGGACAGGGGGTCTCCTATGGCTACACCTTC
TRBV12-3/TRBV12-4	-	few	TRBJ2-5	CASSLRDSVQETQYF	TGTGCCAGCAGTTTGCGGGACAGCGTACAAGAGACCCAGTACTTC
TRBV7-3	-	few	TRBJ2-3	CASGFVAGGSDTQYF	TGTGCCAGCGGTTTTGTGGCAGGAGGGTCGGATACGCAGTATTTT
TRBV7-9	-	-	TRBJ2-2	CASSFSSGNTGELFF	TGTGCCAGCAGCTTCAGTAGTGGGAACACCGGGGAGCTGTTTTTT
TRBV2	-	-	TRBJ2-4	CASSSRAMAKNIQYF	TGTGCCAGCAGCTCAAGGGCGATGGCCAAAAACATTCAGTACTTC
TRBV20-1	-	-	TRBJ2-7	CSAGGTAYGHEQYF	TGCAGTGCTGGAGGGACAGCATATGGCCACGAGCAGTACTTC
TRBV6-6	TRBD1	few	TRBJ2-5	CASAWTGRGETQYF	TGTGCCAGCGCCTGGACAGGGAGAGGGGAGACCCAGTACTTC
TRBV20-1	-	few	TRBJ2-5	CSASVGPVGFLETQYF	TGCAGTGCTAGTGTCGGCCCGGTGGGGTTTTTAGAGACCCAGTACTTC
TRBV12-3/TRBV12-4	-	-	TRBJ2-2	CASSPPGLLNTGELFF	TGTGCCAGCAGCCCACCGGGACTGTTGAACACCGGGGAGCTGTTTTTT
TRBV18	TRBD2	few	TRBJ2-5	CASLEGLAGGEQYF	TGTGCCAGCTTAGAAGGACTAGCGGGGGGTGAGCAGTACTTC
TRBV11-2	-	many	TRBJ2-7	CASSSGTAHKEQYF	TGTGCCAGCAGCTCCGGGACGGCACACAAGGAACAGTACTTC
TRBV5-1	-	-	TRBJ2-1	CASSLDLSLTYNEQFF	TGCGCCAGCAGCTTGGATCTCTCCCTGACCTACAATGAGCAGTTCTTC
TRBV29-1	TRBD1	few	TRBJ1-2	CSVDWTGTSNYGYTF	TGCAGCGTTGATTGGACAGGCACGTCTAACTATGGCTACACCTTC
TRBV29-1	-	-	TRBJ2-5	CGVAAGGVGEQYF	TGCGGCGTTGCAGCGGGTGGGGTAGGTGAGCAGTACTTC
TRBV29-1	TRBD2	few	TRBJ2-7	CSVPIAGGHSHEQYF	TGCAGCGTCCCGATAGCGGGGGGGCACTCCCACGAGCAGTACTTC
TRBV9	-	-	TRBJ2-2	CASSVSSGINTGELFF	TGTGCCAGCAGCGTGTCGTCGGGAATCAACACCGGGGAGCTGTTTTTT
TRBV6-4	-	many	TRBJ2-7	CASSTTPPSHEQYF	TGTGCCAGCAGCACGACTCCGCCCTCCCACGAGCAGTACTTC